This record covers a single T cell receptor (beta chain). The authors sequenced patients whose flow cytometry had shown CD8+CD57+ cell expansion. Severe acquired aplastic anemia was present in all patients. Patients were untreated when blood was sampled. The sample comes from a study of CD8+CD57+ T cells in acquired aplastic anemia. TCR beta VDJ and CDR3 profiles were obtained from a genomic DNA template. TCRdb used MiXCR to reprocess the reads, holding one entry per CDR3 protein. The data show fewer than 250,000 distinct CDR3 sequences, around 43% seen once. Germline CDR1 is SGHAT and CDR2 is FQNNGV. This CDR3 spans 13 amino acids. The V segment lost 6 bases and the J segment 6 bases; nucleotides outside the gene matches: 4.

The V call is TRBV11-2, the J call TRBJ2-1; TRBD2 aligns across 8 bases. The receptor was derived from a human donor with aplastic anemia. Sequenced sample: sorted CD4+, CD8+, or CD8+CD57+ T cells (not recorded which) from PBMCs. The CDR3 is CASRAGGGNEQFF. The DNA for the CDR3 is TGTGCCAGCAGGGCGGGGGGAGGCAATGAGCAGTTCTTC.